This T cell receptor (beta chain) was sequenced for a study of T cells in Graves' hyperthyroidism and ophthalmopathy. Amplification targeted TCR beta CDR3 regions from RNA transcripts. In the first-round RT-PCR of the TCR CDR3, the HTBI primer set was used. TCRdb called the multiplex PCR reads again in MiXCR, with one record for every CDR3 protein. The sample carries about 640,000 distinct CDR3 sequences, less than 25% recorded once. V lost 7 bases, J lost 1 base, and 7 bases stayed unmatched. The CDR3 length is 14 residues. Germline V gene lookup returns CDR1 SGHRS and CDR2 YFSETQ. This clonotype was detected only a few times.

The sequence was collected from a man between 25 and 39 years old with Graves' ophthalmopathy. Sample: blood. The rearrangement uses TRBV5-1 and TRBJ2-5, with 7 positions matching TRBD2. DNA for the CDR3: TGCGCCAGCCATTCTAGCGGCACCCAAGAGACCCAGTACTTC. Amino acids: CASHSSGTQETQYF.